One sample yielded the 22 T cell receptor beta chains listed below, sequenced in a study of T-cell memory formation after mild COVID-19. TCRdb re-analysed the 5' RACE reads in MiXCR, keeping a single row per CDR3 protein. Of roughly 340,000 distinct CDR3 sequences in the sample, 20% to 25% were seen once. Specimen: PBMCs or a T cell subset sorted from them (not recorded which). The receptors here all came from a man aged 18 to 30 who had mild COVID-19 (a few samples of this study predate the infection). Cell type and time point are not known.

The V and J genes are TRBV4-1 and TRBJ2-3; D is possibly TRBD1 (5 bases). Trimming shortened V by 0 bases and J by 0 bases, and 10 bases separated the two germline ends. CDR1 is MGHRA and CDR2 is YSYEKL in the germline V gene. The CDR3 length is 16 residues. The CDR3 is CASSQEGATSTDTQYF. Here the CDR3 DNA reads TGCGCCAGCAGCCAAGAAGGGGCGACAAGCACAGATACGCAGTATTTT.

This clonotype has just a few counts. The rearrangement uses TRBV3-1 and TRBJ2-7; 9 bases fit TRBD1. The CDR3 covers 15 residues. Germline values: CDR1 LGHDT, CDR2 YNNKEL (reference sequence). V dropped 0 bases and J dropped 6; count of bases not matched to a gene: 6. The CDR3 bases are TGTGCCAGCAGCCAAGATTACAGGGGGCCGTCCGAGCAGTACTTC. This encodes CASSQDYRGPSEQYF.

The genes are TRBV15 and TRBJ1-2; D perhaps matches TRBD1 (5 bases). V was pared by 5 bases and J by 4 bases, with 17 bases between. This CDR3 contains 15 residues. Germline CDR1 and CDR2: LNHNV and YYDKDF (reference sequence). CDR3 residues: CATSVRSGGSYGYTF. The CDR3 DNA is TGTGCCACCAGCGTCCGGTCCGGGGGGAGCTATGGCTACACCTTC.

The J gene is TRBJ2-1, the V gene TRBV12-5; 10 bases are a match to TRBD2. V lost 6 bases, J lost 13 bases, and 15 bases stayed unmatched. The CDR3 has 15 amino acids. CDR1 is LGHNT and CDR2 is FRNRAP in the germline V gene. For the CDR3, the DNA is TGTGCTAGTGGCCGAGTCCCGGGACTAGCGATGAGCCAGTTCTTC. It codes for CASGRVPGLAMSQFF.

This chain links TRBV5-1 with TRBJ1-1, with TRBD1 as a possible D gene (5 bases). Trimming removed 0 bases at V and 3 bases at J, with 12 bases between. The germline V gene encodes CDR1 SGHRS and CDR2 YFSETQ. The CDR3 spans 15 residues. CDR3 sequence (DNA): TGCGCCAGCAGCTTGGGGGATCGACAGCACACTGAAGCTTTCTTT. It translates to CASSLGDRQHTEAFF.

This clonotype was recorded a few times. The chain couples TRBV5-6 to TRBJ2-7; TRBD1 matches at 7 bases. The V gene end was trimmed by 2 bases and the J gene end by 5 bases; junction bases not matched to a gene: 4. From germline, CDR1 is SGHDT and CDR2 YYEEEE. The CDR3 consists of 13 residues. CDR3: CASSFGQGDEQYF. CDR3 DNA sequence: TGTGCCAGCAGCTTCGGTCAGGGGGACGAGCAGTACTTC.

This CDR3 is CSEGHLYGYTF. The CDR3 DNA is TGCAGTGAGGGACATCTTTATGGCTACACCTTC. The chain has TRBV20-1 and TRBJ1-2, with D perhaps matching TRBD1 (6 bases). This CDR3 comprises 11 residues. V shed 7 bases and J shed 5 bases, with 11 bases lying between them. Per germline, CDR1 DFQATT and CDR2 SNEGSKA (reference sequence).

This chain uses TRBV20-1 with TRBJ2-7, with D possibly matching TRBD2 (6 bases). V lost 6 bases and J 3 bases, leaving 15 bases between the germline ends. Germline CDR1 DFQATT, CDR2 SNEGSKA (reference sequence). CDR3 size: 13 residues. The CDR3 loop reads CSAPGRGGYEQYF. The CDR3 coding sequence is TGCAGTGCCCCCGGGCGGGGCGGCTACGAGCAGTACTTC.

In its sample, this clonotype was seen a few times. The chain carries TRBV10-2 and TRBJ2-4; either TRBD1 or TRBD2 may fit D (6 bases each). The length of the CDR3 is 15 residues. Germline CDR1 is WSHSY and CDR2 is SAAADI. V gave up 4 bases and J gave up 0 bases, with 10 bases separating them. CDR3 amino acids: CASSAGGLAKNIQYF. The CDR3 DNA reads TGCGCCAGCAGTGCCGGGGGCCTAGCCAAAAACATTCAGTACTTC.

This clonotype showed up just a few times. The rearrangement uses TRBV7-2 and TRBJ2-1; TRBD2 aligns across 10 bases. The V gene end was trimmed by 5 bases and the J gene end by 14 bases; junction bases not matched to a gene: 6. Germline V gene lookup returns CDR1 SGHTA and CDR2 FQGNSA. CDR3 length: 12 amino acids. As DNA, the CDR3 is TGTGCCAGCAGCCCTAGCGGGGGTGCGAAGTTCTTC. Translation: CASSPSGGAKFF.

This clonotype was recorded many times. The chain recombines TRBV4-3 with TRBJ2-3; 9 nucleotides match TRBD2. This CDR3 spans 17 amino acids. Germline V gene sequence: CDR1 LGHNA, CDR2 YSLEER. Trimming at V came to 0 bases and at J to 4 bases, leaving 8 bases not matched to a gene. Here the CDR3 DNA reads TGCGCCAGCAGCCAAGATCTTCAGCGGGGGGCCCCAGATACGCAGTATTTT. It yields the protein CASSQDLQRGAPDTQYF.

The V and J genes are TRBV4-1 and TRBJ2-2; D is tentatively TRBD1 or TRBD2 (6 bases each). V lost 4 bases to trimming and J lost 4 bases, with 16 bases between them. In germline, CDR1 is MGHRA, CDR2 YSYEKL. This CDR3 has 16 amino acids. Written as DNA, the CDR3 is TGCGCCAGCAGCCGAATAGGGGGGCCTCTCACCGGGGAGCTGTTTTTT. It specifies CASSRIGGPLTGELFF.

The V gene is TRBV27, the J gene TRBJ2-3; 7 bases are shared with TRBD1. The length of the CDR3 is 16 residues. Losses at the gene ends were 6 bases for V and 4 bases for J; bases not matched to a gene: 13. CDR1 is MNHEY, CDR2 SMNVEV, per germline (reference sequence). Written as DNA, the CDR3 is TGTGCCAGCAGCCCGCTACAGGGGAACCACGCAGATACGCAGTATTTT. Translated, it gives CASSPLQGNHADTQYF.

The V call is TRBV29-1, the J call TRBJ1-1; D gene uncertain. Germline CDR1 reads SQVTM; CDR2 reads ANQGSEA. There are 14 residues in the CDR3. Trimming took 4 bases from V and 0 from J, leaving 12 bases between them. CDR3 nucleotide sequence: TGCAGCGTTGTGTCTCCGGGGATGAACACTGAAGCTTTCTTT. Its translation: CSVVSPGMNTEAFF.

This clonotype was seen a single time. The chain recombines TRBV4-1 with TRBJ2-1, with 16 positions matching TRBD2. From germline, CDR1 is MGHRA and CDR2 YSYEKL. The V and J ends lost 3 bases and 8 bases, in that order; junction bases with no gene match: 1. The CDR3 runs 15 residues. CDR3 protein: CASSQGLAGGYEQFF. Here the CDR3 DNA reads TGCGCCAGCAGCCAGGGACTAGCGGGGGGGTATGAGCAGTTCTTC.

The chain employs TRBV29-1 and TRBJ2-1; D is ambiguous. The germline gives CDR1 SQVTM, CDR2 ANQGSEA. Trimming pared 5 bases from V and 3 bases from J, leaving 8 bases between. This CDR3 is built from 12 residues. The CDR3 here is CSVLGVYNEQFF. The CDR3, as DNA: TGCAGCGTTTTGGGTGTCTACAATGAGCAGTTCTTC.

This clonotype was counted a few times. The J gene is TRBJ2-7, the V gene TRBV11-2; perhaps TRBD1 as D (5 bases). The V gene lost 5 bases and the J gene lost 0 bases, with 8 bases spanning the gap. Germline V gene data show CDR1 as SGHAT and CDR2 as FQNNGV. The CDR3 has 13 amino acids. The CDR3 DNA reads as TGTGCCAGCAGCAGACAGTTCTCCTACGAGCAGTACGTC. This gives the protein CASSRQFSYEQYV.

This clonotype was picked up a small number of times. This chain links TRBV20-1 with TRBJ1-1; 8 positions agree with TRBD1. From germline, CDR1 is DFQATT and CDR2 SNEGSKA (reference sequence). The CDR3 sequence is 13 residues long. Trimming took 3 bases from V and 4 from J; bases not matched to a gene: 4. Written as DNA, the CDR3 is TGCAGTGCTAGGGACAGGGTGAGCACTGAAGCTTTCTTT. Residues: CSARDRVSTEAFF.

This clonotype was seen a few times. The gene calls are TRBV7-9 and TRBJ2-7; D not certain. Per the germline V gene, CDR1 is SEHNR and CDR2 is FQNEAQ (reference sequence). This CDR3 has 12 amino acids. The V end lost 1 base, the J end lost 7 bases, and 8 bases lay between the germline ends. The CDR3 here is CASSLEGVEQYV. The CDR3 DNA sequence: TGTGCCAGCAGCTTAGAGGGTGTGGAGCAGTACGTC.

This clonotype was detected a few times. The rearrangement uses TRBV30 and TRBJ1-1; D is undetermined. The CDR3 extends over 11 amino acids. Germline V CDR1 and CDR2: GTSNPN, SVGIG (reference sequence). V dropped 0 bases and J dropped 9 bases, with 8 bases sitting between them. For the CDR3, the DNA is TGTGCCTGGAGTGTGGGTGGCAAAGCTTTCTTT. This encodes CAWSVGGKAFF. Filled out from reference TRBV30 and TRBJ1-1, the complete variable domain reads SQTIHQWPATLVQPVGSPLSLECTVEGTSNPNLYWYRQAAGRGLQLLFYSVGIGQISSEVPQNLSASRPQDRQFILSSKKLLLSDSGFYLCAWSVGGKAFFGQGTRLTVV.

J is TRBJ2-3 and V is TRBV5-1; D call uncertain. The CDR3 runs 17 residues. CDR1 is SGHRS, CDR2 YFSETQ, per germline. Trimming took off 4 bases at V and 1 base at J, with 19 bases between the two ends. CDR3 residues: CASSEGRAVAGTDTQYF. The CDR3 DNA follows: TGCGCCAGCAGCGAAGGAAGGGCCGTAGCTGGCACAGATACGCAGTATTTT.

This clonotype came up a few times. The CDR3 sequence: CASSQEARRSYEQYF. The CDR3 nucleotides read TGCGCCAGCAGCCAAGAAGCCCGGCGGTCTTACGAGCAGTACTTC. The genes are TRBV4-3 and TRBJ2-7; D remains ambiguous. With 0 bases removed from V and 4 bases from J, the gap between germline ends came to 13 bases. The length of the CDR3 is 15 residues. Germline CDR1 and CDR2: LGHNA and YSLEER.